These T cell receptor beta chains were read from a single sample in a study of blood T cell repertoires in COVID-19. Some clones are missing from TCRdb's copy, which holds only in-frame ones; the method was immunoSEQ multiplex PCR. Among about 24,000 clones listed, 81% were seen once. Sequenced material: peripheral blood. The receptors shown here come from a man between 65 and 85 years old with acute or convalescent COVID-19. Each CDR3 is given without its conserved first and last residue.

>TRBV27
ASSFARETQY
>TRBV29-1
SFTPTTTDTQY
>TRBV7-3
ASSLEGQGGSPLH
>TRBV7-3
ASSLMGQNTEAF
>TRBV4-1
ASSRGLAGSYEQY
>TRBV30
AGARGSSYEQY
>TRBV18
ASSPNVQGAGTEAF
>TRBV27
ASSGQGIAKNIQY
>TRBV19
ASSIEQGSYNEQF
>TRBV19
ASSAQGPHLTDTQY
>TRBV5-4
ASSLFFGNNYGYT
>TRBV28
ASSSTSGLTQYEQY
>TRBV19
ATAGRPNTEAF
>TRBV6-5
ASSYFTGVGYGYT
>TRBV7-3
ASSAGGDTQY
>TRBV10-3
AISESGGRIGSPLH
>TRBV6-5
ASSPGQGNTEAF
>TRBV5-6
ASSQGDSGFGQPQH
>TRBV5-4
ASSLPGAGGNTDTQY
>TRBV19
ASSSGSTDTQY
>TRBV7-8
ASSLRGTEAF
>TRBV30
AWSVEDRSTQH
>TRBV19
ASKDTPIAGYGYT
>TRBV30
AWSKNRGYEQY
>TRBV9
ASSGSGGQPQH
>TRBV10-3
AIKIDGAGGYTGELF
>TRBV11-2
ASSPSSRGLF
>TRBV13
ASRPRTTSTDTQY
>TRBV7-9
ASSLRGSDTQY
>TRBV9
ASSGTTSYEQY
>TRBV19
ASSIGLLNTEAF
>TRBV5-3
ARSHGTSGKGGQY
>TRBV10-3
AISFSTSGVDMETQY
>TRBV25-1
ASSHRQGKGINTEAF
>TRBV6-5
ASRQAVGNEQF
>TRBV6-2/TRBV6-3
ASSPDRTTYNSPLH
>TRBV5-1
ASAVQGTNEKLF
>TRBV7-3
ASSLTGRSTDTQY
>TRBV2
ASSRGAGANTGELF
>TRBV5-6
ASSFGGQPQH
>TRBV19
ASIDGPYNEQF
>TRBV7-9
ASSLQGRNTEAF
>TRBV29-1
SVGPTTRETQY
>TRBV14
ASSQEVFTGSQY
>TRBV20-1
GTGGNTEAF
>TRBV10-3
AISPGGAQIRSIPTDTQY
>TRBV3-1/TRBV3-2
ASSQPSRTEQY
>TRBV9
ASSTQGQGVTQY
>TRBV29-1
SVGGLAGGLTDTQY
>TRBV5-1
ASSSLTSGLYNEQF
>TRBV12-3/TRBV12-4
ASSGDSYGYT
>TRBV5-1
ASSRTGNEKLF
>TRBV6-2/TRBV6-3
ASSLAGGNEQY
>TRBV5-4
ASIRDRVRAEAF